These T cell receptor beta chains were read from a single sample in a study of blood T cell repertoires in COVID-19. Here immunoSEQ multiplex PCR was the method, and the copy in TCRdb shows in-frame clones only, minus some. The table includes 160,000 or so clones, roughly 90% detected once. The sample consisted of peripheral blood. These receptors were taken from a man in his fifties or sixties with acute or convalescent COVID-19. The CDR3 runs from the conserved cysteine through the conserved F or W.

cdr3_aa | cdr3_length | v_call
CASSPNRVRWYEQYF | 15 | TRBV27
CASSWDRKYQETQYF | 15 | TRBV5-1
CASSKSGQGRTEAFF | 15 | TRBV6-5
CASTRADRNTEAFF | 14 | TRBV6-6
CASSQGTGDNQPQHF | 15 | TRBV23-1
CASGSSPGQSYEQYF | 15 | TRBV12-5
CASSLRFPGRSGANVLTF | 18 | TRBV5-6
CASSPGGNEKLFF | 13 | TRBV18
CASSLGQGWTFF | 12 | TRBV12-3/TRBV12-4
CARRQGPMNTEAFF | 14 | TRBV2
CASSQWDRGPTDTQYF | 16 | TRBV3-1/TRBV3-2
CASSGPGISYEQYF | 14 | TRBV19
CASSSRGSSSNQPQHF | 16 | TRBV2
CASSIPGGEETQYF | 14 | TRBV5-1
CAWSWSGYNEQFF | 13 | TRBV30
CASSPTPGGNQPQHF | 15 | TRBV4-2
CASSPRGSNQPQHF | 14 | TRBV27
CATSEPHRNDGNTIYF | 16 | TRBV24-1
CATSGRTGLSRETQYF | 16 | TRBV24-1
CASSRQENTEAFF | 13 | TRBV7-7
CSTSTGGGYGYTF | 13 | TRBV29-1
CASSEIGSVSGANVLTF | 17 | TRBV2
CAISERGRLNTEAFF | 15 | TRBV10-3
CASSLEGAYEAFF | 13 | TRBV5-1
CASSLVGTGGPSGNTIYF | 18 | TRBV7-6
CASSYSGDRDNQPQHF | 16 | TRBV6-2/TRBV6-3
CATQRPRTGHTGELFF | 16 | TRBV19
CASSRSDRSSYEQYF | 15 | TRBV18
CASSRGGEGTEAFF | 14 | TRBV10-2
CASSFLPGQGDEQYF | 15 | TRBV7-9
CASSLRGGTYEQYF | 14 | TRBV5-6
CASSPTGNQPQHF | 13 | TRBV18
CASSYETTPQYF | 12 | TRBV6-2/TRBV6-3
CAWTPGAGGPEQYF | 14 | TRBV30
CASSSQGRNIQYF | 13 | TRBV5-6
CASSSISGAQPQHF | 14 | TRBV6-4
CASSLSRSQHGYTF | 14 | TRBV27
CASAPLQARGEPQHF | 15 | TRBV18
CAWRIGGLNYEQYF | 14 | TRBV30
CASSLLGQGAYEQYF | 15 | TRBV5-1
CSVKDRMNTEAFF | 13 | TRBV29-1
CASSYLPGTGTPYEQYF | 17 | TRBV27
CAITSGGYNEQFF | 13 | TRBV7-2
CASSGGTGTVNEQFF | 15 | TRBV5-1
CASSGSRGTGNQPQHF | 16 | TRBV27
CASSSRWDRPNTEAFF | 16 | TRBV7-8
CASSEWPQGIILSNSPLHF | 19 | TRBV6-1
CASKLGAGQGARNTEAFF | 18 | TRBV5-1
CASSTRDRGITEAFF | 15 | TRBV6-5
CASSIVEDRGRLSGNTIYF | 19 | TRBV21-1
CAISPQGGTEAFF | 13 | TRBV10-3
CASSQGGTEAFF | 12 | TRBV6-5
CASSTRPGVGTEAFF | 15 | TRBV7-2